The present TCR beta chain was sequenced within a study of T cells after posttransplantation cyclophosphamide. Study-wide points: TRB clonality was highly associated with recipient CMV seropositivity and reactivation. Donor CD8+ memory clones often dominated recipient blood repertoires at later times.

Remarks on this clone: Its antigen is not known. At one end the junction does not follow the germline gene, possibly because of a read error.

Produced via immunoSEQ multiplex PCR; TCRdb's table is partial and in-frame only. The sample was found to contain over 10,000 clones, and every one recurs. Busulfan-fludarabine conditioning, marrow transplant, and cyclophosphamide on days +3 and +4 were administered. This receptor was obtained from a female patient between 35 and 55 years old who received an allogeneic stem cell transplant from an unrelated donor, was CMV-positive, and had acute GVHD only. T cells may partly derive from the graft donor. The material sequenced was PBMCs, taken after allogeneic stem cell transplant with posttransplant cyclophosphamide.

In DNA, the CDR3 is TGTGCCTGTAGTGGGACTAGCGGGAGGCGCTCCTACGAGCAGTACTTC. The encoded protein is CACSGTSGRRSYEQYF. The chain carries TRBV30 and TRBJ2-7; TRBD2 aligns across 15 bases. The CDR3 runs 16 residues. Looked up from germline, CDR1 is GTSNPN and CDR2 is SVGIG (reference sequence).